The rows below give T cell receptor beta chains drawn from one sample of a study of shared clonotypes between healthy human individuals. Method: immunoSEQ multiplex PCR; TCRdb's copy keeps in-frame clones and lacks some. This sample has some 2.1 million clones, with over 85% found just once. The source material was naive CD8+ T cells sorted from blood. These receptors were collected from a man aged 18-30 years in good health. Each CDR3 is given with its conserved first and last residue. A D gene is named only where the DNA matches it firmly. A clone size is listed for some rows: how often the clone was seen (once, few, many), or a class if it is expanded.

D gene	V gene	J gene	clone size	CDR3 protein	CDR3 DNA
NA	TRBV18	TRBJ2-5	NA	CASSPQGETQYF	TGTGCCAGCTCACCTCAAGGGGAGACCCAGTACTTC
NA	TRBV6-1	TRBJ2-1	NA	CASRGSSYNEQFF	TGTGCCAGCAGGGGGTCCTCCTACAATGAGCAGTTCTTC
TRBD2	TRBV7-8	TRBJ2-1	NA	CASSLGLAGESSYNEQFF	TGTGCCAGCAGCTTAGGACTAGCGGGAGAGAGTTCCTACAATGAGCAGTTCTTC
TRBD2	TRBV28	TRBJ2-3	NA	CASSLRASGDTQYF	TGTGCCAGCAGCCTACGGGCTAGCGGCGATACGCAGTATTTT
NA	TRBV6-5	TRBJ2-3	NA	CASTTGADTQYF	TGTGCCAGCACCACCGGGGCAGATACGCAGTATTTT
TRBD1	TRBV5-1	TRBJ1-2	NA	CASSSGQAIDYGYTF	TGCGCCAGCAGCTCGGGACAGGCCATTGACTATGGCTACACCTTC
NA	TRBV28	TRBJ1-2	NA	CASSFRPVPPYGYTF	TGTGCCAGCAGTTTTCGGCCCGTACCGCCCTATGGCTACACCTTC
NA	TRBV30	TRBJ2-4	NA	CAWSPGAKNIQYF	TGTGCCTGGAGCCCCGGGGCCAAAAACATTCAGTACTTC
NA	TRBV9	TRBJ2-2	NA	CASFGETGELFF	TGTGCCAGCTTCGGGGAGACCGGGGAGCTGTTTTTT
TRBD2	TRBV7-6	TRBJ2-7	NA	CASSLRTVSGRQYF	TGTGCCAGCAGCTTAAGAACTGTTAGCGGGAGGCAGTACTTC
NA	TRBV27	TRBJ1-1	NA	CASSLWRTQNTEAFF	TGTGCCAGCAGTTTATGGAGGACACAAAACACTGAAGCTTTCTTT
NA	TRBV28	TRBJ1-5	NA	CASSFPNSNQPQHF	TGTGCCAGCAGTTTCCCGAATAGCAATCAGCCCCAGCATTTT
NA	TRBV11-3	TRBJ2-3	NA	CASSNSETSTDTQYF	TGTGCCAGCAGCAATAGCGAAACTAGCACAGATACGCAGTATTTT
NA	TRBV25-1	TRBJ2-5	NA	CASSESRTLETQYF	TGTGCCAGCAGTGAATCACGAACCTTAGAGACCCAGTACTTC
TRBD2	TRBV5-1	TRBJ2-7	NA	CASSITPRGGIYEQYF	TGCGCCAGCAGCATTACGCCTCGGGGGGGAATCTACGAGCAGTACTTC
NA	TRBV5-1	TRBJ1-1	NA	CASSRLLGGNTEAFF	TGCGCCAGCAGCCGTTTGTTGGGGGGGAACACTGAAGCTTTCTTT
NA	TRBV6-5	TRBJ2-2	NA	CASSYLPRDSPGELFF	TGTGCCAGCAGCTACTTACCTCGGGACTCCCCCGGGGAGCTGTTTTTT
NA	TRBV27	TRBJ2-3	NA	CASSPYFGGSTDTQYF	TGTGCCAGCAGTCCTTATTTCGGCGGAAGCACAGATACGCAGTATTTT
NA	TRBV30	TRBJ1-3	NA	CAWSEFASSGNTIYF	TGTGCCTGGAGTGAGTTTGCCAGCTCTGGAAACACCATATATTTT
TRBD2	TRBV7-2	TRBJ2-1	NA	CASSLVVLAGGPDNEQFF	TGTGCCAGCAGCTTAGTGGTCCTAGCGGGGGGGCCGGACAATGAGCAGTTCTTC
NA	TRBV7-3	TRBJ1-2	NA	CASSLGGAYGYTF	TGTGCCAGCAGCTTAGGGGGAGCCTATGGCTACACCTTC
NA	TRBV28	TRBJ2-7	NA	CASSYSAGTYEQYF	TGTGCCAGCAGTTATTCCGCAGGGACCTACGAGCAGTACTTC
NA	TRBV5-4	TRBJ1-6	NA	CATHYGGGNSPLHF	TGTGCCACCCACTACGGGGGCGGGAATTCACCCCTCCACTTT
NA	TRBV11-2	TRBJ1-5	NA	CASSLDWTQTNQPQHF	TGTGCCAGCAGCTTAGATTGGACCCAAACCAATCAGCCCCAGCATTTT
TRBD2	TRBV5-4	TRBJ2-3	NA	CASSLGVAGADTQYF	TGTGCCAGCAGCTTGGGGGTAGCGGGCGCAGATACGCAGTATTTT
NA	TRBV4-1	TRBJ1-4	once	CASSLTAATNEKLFF	TGCGCCAGCAGCTTGACAGCTGCAACTAATGAAAAACTGTTTTTT
TRBD1	TRBV7-8	TRBJ1-1	NA	CASSVDRGAEAFF	TGTGCCAGCAGCGTTGACAGGGGCGCTGAAGCTTTCTTT
TRBD2	TRBV27	TRBJ2-7	NA	CASSLLLAGGPHMEQYF	TGTGCCAGCAGTTTATTACTAGCGGGAGGGCCCCATATGGAGCAGTACTTC
NA	TRBV30	TRBJ2-7	NA	CAWGDEDGSYEQYF	TGTGCCTGGGGAGACGAGGACGGCTCCTACGAGCAGTACTTC